This TCR beta chain was retrieved from a study of T cell changes during pregnancy in multiple sclerosis. Trimming took 4 bases from V and 8 from J; bases not matched to a gene: 13. CDR3 length: 17 residues. The V gene's germline CDR1 is SEHNR and CDR2 FQNEAQ (reference sequence). This clone was seen just once. Only in-frame clones appear in the TCRdb table, and some are missing; sequencing was by immunoSEQ multiplex PCR. The data hold some 100,000 clones, with approximately 90% observed a single time. Specimen: peripheral blood, collected in the second trimester of pregnancy. The rearrangement links TRBV7-9 to TRBJ2-4; 11 bases agree with TRBD2. This TCR was sampled from a female donor with multiple sclerosis, enrolled in a pregnancy study. This CDR3 is CASSSPPISGGADIQYF. The CDR3 nucleotides read TGTGCCAGCAGCTCGCCACCTATTAGCGGGGGGGCAGACATTCAGTACTTC.